This T cell receptor beta chain was sequenced in a study of shared clonotypes between healthy human individuals. The germline V gene has CDR1 SGHKS and CDR2 YYEKEE (reference sequence). CDR3 length equals 14 residues. The V and J ends lost 3 bases and 2 bases, in that order; junction bases with no gene match: 4. Sequencing was performed with immunoSEQ multiplex PCR; in TCRdb, only in-frame clones are kept and a portion is missing. In the table there are hundreds of thousands of clones, about 96% of which are singletons. Input material: memory CD8+ T cells sorted from blood. This sample's subset: CD45RO+ cells pooled with CCR7-negative TemRA cells. The chain joins TRBV5-5 to TRBJ2-7; 8 bases are a match to TRBD1. The source of this sequence is a man aged 25-45 years in good health. CDR3 nucleotide sequence: TGTGCCAGCAGCTGGGGACAGGTTACCTACGAGCAGTACTTC. Residues: CASSWGQVTYEQYF.